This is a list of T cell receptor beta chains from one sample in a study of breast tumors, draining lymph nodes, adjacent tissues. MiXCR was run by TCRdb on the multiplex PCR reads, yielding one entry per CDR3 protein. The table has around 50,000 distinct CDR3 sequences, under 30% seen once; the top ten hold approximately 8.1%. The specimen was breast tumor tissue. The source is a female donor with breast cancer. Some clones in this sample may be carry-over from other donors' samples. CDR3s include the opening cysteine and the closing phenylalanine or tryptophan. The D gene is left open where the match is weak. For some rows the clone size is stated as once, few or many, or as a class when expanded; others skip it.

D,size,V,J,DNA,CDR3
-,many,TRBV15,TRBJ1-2,TGTGCCACCAGCAGAGATGGGACCCCGTATGGCTACACCTTC,CATSRDGTPYGYTF
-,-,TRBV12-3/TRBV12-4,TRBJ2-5,TGTGCCAGCAGCCATACTGGAGAAGAGACCCAGTACTTC,CASSHTGEETQYF
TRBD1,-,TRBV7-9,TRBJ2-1,TGTGCCAGCAACTGGGACAGGGCAGGTGAGCAGTTCTTC,CASNWDRAGEQFF
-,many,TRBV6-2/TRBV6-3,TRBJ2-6,TGTGCCAGCAGTGACCCCGGGACAACTGGGGCCAACGTCCTGACTTTC,CASSDPGTTGANVLTF
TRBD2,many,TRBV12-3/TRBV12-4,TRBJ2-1,TGTGCCAGCAGTCGACGACTAGCGGGAATAAATGAGCAGTTCTTC,CASSRRLAGINEQFF
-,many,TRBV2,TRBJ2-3,TGTGCCAGCAGTCAGGGATCCCGGGGTACGCAGTATTTT,CASSQGSRGTQYF
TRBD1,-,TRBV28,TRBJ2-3,TGTGCCAGCAATCCAGGGGGTACGCAGTATTTT,CASNPGGTQYF
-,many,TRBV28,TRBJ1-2,TGTGCCAGCAGTAAGGCCCTCTCTCAAGCCTATGGCTACACCTTC,CASSKALSQAYGYTF
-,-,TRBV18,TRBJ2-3,TGTGCCAGCTCACCACAGAGGGACGGGGGTAGCACAGATACGCAGTATTTT,CASSPQRDGGSTDTQYF
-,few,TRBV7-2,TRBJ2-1,TGTGCCAGCAGCAATAGGCTGGGACGGGGGAATGAGCAGTTCTTC,CASSNRLGRGNEQFF
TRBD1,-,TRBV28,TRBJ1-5,TGTGCCAGCAGTACAGGGGCCAATCAGCCCCAGCATTTT,CASSTGANQPQHF
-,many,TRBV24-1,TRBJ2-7,TGTGCCACCAGTGGAGCCCGAGGGGGTTCGTACGAGCAGTACTTC,CATSGARGGSYEQYF
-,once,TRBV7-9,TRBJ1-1,TGTGCCAGCCGGGGCAGGAACACTGAAGCTTTCTTT,CASRGRNTEAFF
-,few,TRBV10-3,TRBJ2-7,TGTGCCATCAGTCCCGCCCCCTCCGAGCAGTACTTC,CAISPAPSEQYF
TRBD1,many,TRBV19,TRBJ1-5,TGTGCCAGTAGTATAAGGGGGCAGGGCAATCAGCCCCAGCATTTT,CASSIRGQGNQPQHF
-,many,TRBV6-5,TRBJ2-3,TGTGCCAGCAGTTACCACAGATTTCAACAAGATACGCAGTATTTT,CASSYHRFQQDTQYF
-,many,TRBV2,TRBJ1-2,TGTGCCAGCAGTGCGCGAGATAACTATGGCTACACCTTC,CASSARDNYGYTF
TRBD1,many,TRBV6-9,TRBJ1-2,TGTGCCAGCAGTTATACAGGGGGCGGGTGCTACACCTTC,CASSYTGGGCYTF
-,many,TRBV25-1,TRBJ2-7,TGTGCCAGCAGTGAAAGCTTCCATTTGTCCGAGCAGTACTTC,CASSESFHLSEQYF
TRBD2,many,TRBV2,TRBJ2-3,TGTGCCAGCAGAAAGGCTAGCGGGAGTTGGACAGATACGCAGTATTTT,CASRKASGSWTDTQYF
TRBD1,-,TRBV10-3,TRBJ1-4,TGTGCCACGCAATCCGGGACAGGGTGGGTAAAACTGTTTTTT,CATQSGTGWVKLFF
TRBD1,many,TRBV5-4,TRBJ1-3,TGTGCCAGCAGCATAGGACAGGGGGCCAACTCTGGAAACACCATATATTTT,CASSIGQGANSGNTIYF
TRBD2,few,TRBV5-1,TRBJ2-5,TGCGCCAGCAGCTTGTCGGCGGGAGGGGGGGAGACCCAGTACTTC,CASSLSAGGGETQYF
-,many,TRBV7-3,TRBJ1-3,TGTGCCAGCAGCCTAGGGGGGCCTGGAAACACCATATATTTT,CASSLGGPGNTIYF
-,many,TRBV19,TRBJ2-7,TGTGCCAGTAGTATTGCCGGGACATCGGGGGAGCAGTACTTC,CASSIAGTSGEQYF
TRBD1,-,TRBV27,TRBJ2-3,TGTGCCAGCAGTTTGAGACCAGGACAGGGACCTCAGGGGAACCCTAGATATTGGTATTTT,CASSLRPGQGPQGNPRYWYF
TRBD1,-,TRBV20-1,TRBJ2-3,TGCAGTGCTATAAACCGGGACAGGGCAGCAGATACGCAGTATTTT,CSAINRDRAADTQYF
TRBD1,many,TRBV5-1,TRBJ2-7,TGCGCCAGCAGCCTTTTACAGGGGTACGAGCAGTACTTC,CASSLLQGYEQYF
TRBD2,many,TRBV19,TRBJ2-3,TGTGCCAGTAGTATAGAGGGCCTTAGCGGGATTAGGGATACGCAGTATTTT,CASSIEGLSGIRDTQYF
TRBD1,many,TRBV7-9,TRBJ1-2,TGTGCCAGCAGCTCTACTGCAGGGACAGATTATGGCTACACCTTC,CASSSTAGTDYGYTF
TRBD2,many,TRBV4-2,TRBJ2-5,TGTGCCAGCAGCCAAGCGGGAGCGGGAGGGCCTCAGGAGACCCAGTACTTC,CASSQAGAGGPQETQYF
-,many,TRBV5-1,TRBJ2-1,TGCGCCAGCAGCTTGGGTGTGGGTGCGTCCGTCAATGAGCAGTTCTTC,CASSLGVGASVNEQFF
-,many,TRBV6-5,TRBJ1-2,TGTGCCAGCAGAAGAGGGGCCGGGTATGGCTACACCTTC,CASRRGAGYGYTF
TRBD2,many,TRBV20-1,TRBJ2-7,TGCAGTGCTAACCCTCTAACTAGCGGTTCTTCCTACGAGCAGTACTTC,CSANPLTSGSSYEQYF
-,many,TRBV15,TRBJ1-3,TGTGCCACCAGACCCGGACTGAGCTCTGGAAACACCATATATTTT,CATRPGLSSGNTIYF
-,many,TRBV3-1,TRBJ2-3,TGTGCCAGCAGCCAAGGGGGGGCGGGAGATACGCAGTATTTT,CASSQGGAGDTQYF
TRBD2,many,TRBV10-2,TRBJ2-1,TGCGCCAGCAGGTCCTCTATGCAGCGGGGGGGCCAGGGGTTCTTC,CASRSSMQRGGQGFF
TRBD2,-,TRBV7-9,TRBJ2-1,TGTGCCAGCAGCGGGTGGACTAGCGGGACGACTTACAATGAGCAGTTCTTC,CASSGWTSGTTYNEQFF
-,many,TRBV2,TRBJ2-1,TGTGCCAGCAGTGAAGCGCTTCTAGGGGTCCATGAGCAGTTCTTC,CASSEALLGVHEQFF
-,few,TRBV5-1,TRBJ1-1,TGCGCCAGCAGCTTGGACTCTGAAGCTTTCTTT,CASSLDSEAFF
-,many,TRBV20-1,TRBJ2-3,TGCAGTGCTAGAGGGGGTGGGATGACAGATACGCAGTATTTT,CSARGGGMTDTQYF
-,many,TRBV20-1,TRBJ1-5,TGCAGTGCTAGAGATACGATACTACAGCCCCAGCATTTT,CSARDTILQPQHF
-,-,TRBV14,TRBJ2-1,TGTGCCAGCAGCCAAATTGCGGGAAGCGGGAATGAGCAGTTCTTC,CASSQIAGSGNEQFF
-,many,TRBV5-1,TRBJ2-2,TGCGCCAGCAGCCCCGACACCGGCGGGGAGCTGTTTTTT,CASSPDTGGELFF
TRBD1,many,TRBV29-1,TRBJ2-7,TGCAGCGTTACCGCCGGGACAGGGGGGCCTTACGAGCAGTACTTC,CSVTAGTGGPYEQYF
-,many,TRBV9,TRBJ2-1,TGTGCCAGCAGCGGTACAGGGTCCGCTTACAATGAGCAGTTCTTC,CASSGTGSAYNEQFF
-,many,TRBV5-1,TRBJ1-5,TGCGCCAGCAGTCCCGACGGGAGAAATCAGCCCCAGCATTTT,CASSPDGRNQPQHF
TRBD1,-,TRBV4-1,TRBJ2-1,TGCGCCAGCAGCCAACCGACAGGGATCGATGAGCAGTTCTTC,CASSQPTGIDEQFF
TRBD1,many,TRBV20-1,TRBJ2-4,TGCAGTGCTAGGGGACACAAGACAGGGCTAGCCAAAAACATTCAGTACTTC,CSARGHKTGLAKNIQYF
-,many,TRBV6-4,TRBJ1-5,TGTGCCAGCGCCCCTGGGCCCAATCAGCCCCAGCATTTT,CASAPGPNQPQHF